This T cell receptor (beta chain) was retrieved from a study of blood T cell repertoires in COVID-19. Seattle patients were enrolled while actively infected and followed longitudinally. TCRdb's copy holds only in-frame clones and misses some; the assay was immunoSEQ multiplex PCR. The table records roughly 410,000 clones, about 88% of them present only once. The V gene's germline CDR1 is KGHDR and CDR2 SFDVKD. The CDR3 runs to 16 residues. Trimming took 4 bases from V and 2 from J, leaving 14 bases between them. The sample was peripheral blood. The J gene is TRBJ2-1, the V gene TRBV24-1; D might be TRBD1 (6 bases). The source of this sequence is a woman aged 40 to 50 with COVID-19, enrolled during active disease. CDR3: CATSDPGHATYNEQFF. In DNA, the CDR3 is TGTGCCACCAGTGACCCGGGACACGCCACCTACAATGAGCAGTTCTTC.